One and the same sample provided the 27 T cell receptor beta chains below, sequenced in a study of blood T cells in healthy people across ages. Next came a second PCR, run for roughly 6 to 11 cycles, which used a sample-barcoded 5' primer along with a J-beta primer mix. One entry per CDR3 protein results from TCRdb running MiXCR on the 5' RACE reads. Of more than 900,000 distinct CDR3 sequences in the sample, about 23% are singletons; the top ten hold 0.65% to 0.95%. This sample was also put to use in a study of T cells of mothers and their children.

Sequenced: blood. All receptors derive from a girl under 10 years old in good health.

The chain joins TRBV5-5 to TRBJ1-5; D uncertain. This CDR3 is 15 amino acids long. The germline gives CDR1 SGHKS, CDR2 YYEKEE (reference sequence). The germline V and J ends were trimmed by 0 bases and 3 bases, with 10 bases remaining between them. CDR3 residues: CASSLEPIANQPQHF. CDR3 in DNA: TGTGCCAGCAGCTTGGAACCTATCGCCAATCAGCCCCAGCATTTT. Filled out from reference TRBV5-5 and TRBJ1-5, the complete variable domain reads DAGVTQSPTHLIKTRGQQVTLRCSPISGHKSVSWYQQVLGQGPQFIFQYYEKEERGRGNFPDRFSARQFPNYSSELNVNALLLGDSALYLCASSLEPIANQPQHFGDGTRLSIL.

The gene calls are TRBV29-1 and TRBJ2-6; D gene uncertain. Germline V gene lookup returns CDR1 SQVTM and CDR2 ANQGSEA. Deletions cut 6 bases from V and 0 bases from J, with 9 bases between. There are 14 residues in the CDR3. Written as DNA, the CDR3 is TGCAGCGTCGTCGAGCCCTCTGGGGCCAACGTCCTGACTTTC. It codes for CSVVEPSGANVLTF.

The V call is TRBV7-9, the J call TRBJ1-2; D gene uncertain. V lost 5 bases to trimming and J lost 2 bases, with 6 bases between them. CDR1 SEHNR and CDR2 FQNEAQ come from the germline V gene (reference sequence). This CDR3 comprises 12 residues. This chain's CDR3 is CASSTSNYGYTF. The CDR3 nucleotides are TGTGCCAGCAGCACCTCAAACTATGGCTACACCTTC. The entire variable domain, with the rest obtained from reference TRBV7-9 and TRBJ1-2, is as follows: DTGVSQNPRHKITKRGQNVTFRCDPISEHNRLYWYRQTLGQGPEFLTYFQNEAQLEKSRLLSDRFSAERPKGSFSTLEIQRTEQGDSAMYLCASSTSNYGYTFGSGTRLTVV.

V and J are TRBV5-1 and TRBJ2-3; either TRBD1 or TRBD2 may supply D (6 bases each). The V end lost 0 bases, the J end lost 4 bases, and 24 bases lay between the germline ends. From germline, CDR1 is SGHRS and CDR2 YFSETQ. The CDR3 sequence is 19 residues long. CDR3 protein: CASSLAGGRERRWPDTQYF. The CDR3 DNA reads as TGCGCCAGCAGCTTGGCCGGGGGCCGAGAACGGCGGTGGCCAGATACGCAGTATTTT.

V and J are TRBV7-6 and TRBJ2-1; TRBD1 or TRBD2 may be the D gene (5 bases each). The ends were cut back, 5 bases at V and 10 bases at J, with 18 bases in the middle. The CDR3 runs to 14 residues. Per the germline V gene, CDR1 is SGHVS and CDR2 is FNYEAQ. For the CDR3, the DNA is TGTGCCAGCAGCCCCCCCGGGACGGTAGGGGAGCAGTTCTTC. It is translated as CASSPPGTVGEQFF.

The chain's CDR3 is CSGVQGVNTEAFF. The CDR3 nucleotides read TGCAGCGGCGTACAGGGGGTAAACACTGAAGCTTTCTTT. V is TRBV29-1 and J is TRBJ1-1; 8 bases agree with TRBD1. The V segment lost 7 bases and the J segment 2 bases; nucleotides outside the gene matches: 6. In germline, CDR1 is SQVTM, CDR2 ANQGSEA. The CDR3 spans 13 residues.

The CDR3 DNA reads as TGTGCCAGCAGCTACACAGGGAGGCAAGAGACCCAGTACTTC. Its translation: CASSYTGRQETQYF. The chain is built from TRBV11-2 and TRBJ2-5; D is tentatively TRBD1 or TRBD2 (6 bases each). Trimming took off 4 bases at V and 2 bases at J, with 11 bases between the two ends. The CDR3 is made up of 14 amino acids. The germline gives CDR1 SGHAT, CDR2 FQNNGV. The full variable domain, completed using reference TRBV11-2 and TRBJ2-5, is EAGVAQSPRYKIIEKRQSVAFWCNPISGHATLYWYQQILGQGPKLLIQFQNNGVVDDSQLPKDRFSAERLKGVDSTLKIQPAKLEDSAVYLCASSYTGRQETQYFGPGTRLLVL.

Of note for this clonotype: Mismatch with germline at one junction end may stem from a read error. The chain has TRBV5-1 and TRBJ2-1; 12 bases map to TRBD2. Germline CDR1 and CDR2: SGHRS and YFSETQ. CDR3 size: 15 residues. The CDR3 DNA sequence: TGCCCCAGCAGCCTGTCTAGCGGGAGGGCCGGTGAGCAGTTCTTC. Its translation: CPSSLSSGRAGEQFF.

The J gene is TRBJ2-6, the V gene TRBV19; D is possibly TRBD1 (6 bases). Germline V CDR1 and CDR2: LNHDA, SQIVND (reference sequence). This CDR3 comprises 15 residues. V shed 3 bases and J shed 1 base, with 7 bases lying between them. CDR3 nucleotide sequence: TGTGCCAGTAGTATCGGACAGTCTGGGGCCAACGTCCTGACTTTC. This translates into CASSIGQSGANVLTF.

V gene TRBV27 combines with J gene TRBJ2-7; 11 bases are shared with TRBD2. J was trimmed by 6 bases and V by 5 bases; bases with no gene match: 9. This CDR3 is built from 15 residues. The germline CDR1 and CDR2 sequences are MNHEY and SMNVEV (reference sequence). This CDR3 reads CASSDLAGGISEQYF. The CDR3 coding sequence is TGTGCCAGCAGTGACTTAGCGGGGGGGATAAGCGAGCAGTACTTC.

The V call is TRBV7-2, the J call TRBJ2-3; 10 nucleotides match TRBD2. Per germline, CDR1 SGHTA and CDR2 FQGNSA. The CDR3 has 19 amino acids. V shed 5 bases, J shed 7 bases, and the junction held 21 bases outside the gene matches. CDR3: CASSPRDSGGPLAWNTQYF. The CDR3, as DNA: TGTGCCAGCAGCCCCCGCGATAGCGGGGGGCCGCTTGCGTGGAATACGCAGTATTTT.

This chain joins TRBV7-3 and TRBJ1-1; D ambiguous. The CDR3 extends over 13 amino acids. The germline V gene encodes CDR1 SGHTA and CDR2 FQGTGA. V was trimmed by 4 bases and J by 4 bases, leaving 10 bases between them. The chain's CDR3 is CASSSERGTEAFF. The CDR3 DNA follows: TGTGCCAGCAGCTCCGAAAGAGGCACTGAAGCTTTCTTT.

The chain couples TRBV7-9 to TRBJ2-1; 9 bases are a match to TRBD2. From germline, CDR1 is SEHNR and CDR2 FQNEAQ (reference sequence). This CDR3 spans 18 amino acids. The V segment lost 2 bases and the J segment 7 bases; nucleotides outside the gene matches: 15. The CDR3 coding sequence is TGTGCCAGCAGCTTAAGAAGTATAGGCCTAGCGGGAAGAAATGAGCAGTTCTTC. Amino acid sequence: CASSLRSIGLAGRNEQFF.

The chain has TRBV20-1 and TRBJ2-3, with 7 bases identical to TRBD1. V lost 4 bases and J lost 0; bases outside the gene matches: 4. This CDR3 has 14 amino acids. Germline assignment: CDR1 DFQATT and CDR2 SNEGSKA (reference sequence). The CDR3 region is CSATGQPSTDTQYF. CDR3 sequence (DNA): TGCAGTGCTACGGGACAGCCTAGCACAGATACGCAGTATTTT.

The chain carries TRBV23-1 and TRBJ1-1, with 8 bases matching TRBD1. TRBV23-1 is labeled an ORF, and its function is uncertain. There are 14 residues in the CDR3. After removal of 7 bases from V and 1 base from J, the junction contained 5 bases not matched to a gene. In nucleotides, the CDR3 is TGCGCCAGCACCATGACAGGGGAGAACACTGAAGCTTTCTTT. Translating gives CASTMTGENTEAFF.

V is TRBV28 and J is TRBJ2-4, with 11 nucleotides matching TRBD2. Trimming took 6 bases from V and 2 from J; bases not matched to a gene: 6. This CDR3 has 16 amino acids. CDR1 MDHEN and CDR2 SYDVKM come from the germline V gene. Written as DNA, the CDR3 is TGTGCCAGCAGCTTTAGCGGGAGGGGCACCAAAAACATTCAGTACTTC. It yields the protein CASSFSGRGTKNIQYF.

The rearrangement joins TRBV6-2 or TRBV6-3 to TRBJ2-5; 8 bases agree with TRBD1. The assigned J gene may be wrong: the sequence end matches TRBJ2-7 better. The germline gives CDR1 MNHEY, CDR2 SVGEGT. CDR3 length: 17 amino acids. CDR3 in DNA: TGTGCCAGCAACCCAATAATGCAGGGGGCGCGGACCTACGAGCAGTACTTC. Protein: CASNPIMQGARTYEQYF.

The rearrangement joins TRBV7-9 to TRBJ1-3, with D possibly matching TRBD1 (6 bases). Germline CDR1 SEHNR, CDR2 FQNEAQ (reference sequence). V dropped 5 bases and J dropped 3 bases, with 17 bases sitting between them. The CDR3 length is 16 residues. CDR3 residues: CASSAAGHRYGNTIYF. CDR3 in DNA: TGTGCCAGCAGCGCGGCGGGACACCGATATGGAAACACCATATATTTT.

V usage is TRBV5-1 and J usage is TRBJ2-1; D is undetermined. Germline CDR1 reads SGHRS; CDR2 reads YFSETQ. The length of the CDR3 is 14 residues. The ends were cut back, 5 bases at V and 3 bases at J, with 12 bases in the middle. The CDR3 protein is CASRELRFYNEQFF. Here the CDR3 DNA reads TGCGCCAGCAGAGAACTCAGATTCTACAATGAGCAGTTCTTC.

This sequence joins TRBV7-9 and TRBJ2-3, with 7 bases aligning to TRBD1. Germline values: CDR1 SEHNR, CDR2 FQNEAQ (reference sequence). The CDR3 is 15 residues long. J gave up 4 bases and V 3 bases, and 7 bases lay outside the gene matches. CDR3 region: CASSFWGQIPDTQYF. CDR3 nucleotides: TGTGCCAGCAGCTTTTGGGGACAGATTCCAGATACGCAGTATTTT.

V gene TRBV7-2 combines with J gene TRBJ2-1; D is unclear. V shed 3 bases and J shed 0 bases, with 9 bases lying between them. The CDR3 has 15 residues. Germline lookup yields CDR1 SGHTA and CDR2 FQGNSA. The chain's CDR3 is CASSFGSDSYNEQFF. As DNA, the CDR3 is TGTGCCAGCAGCTTCGGCAGCGACTCCTACAATGAGCAGTTCTTC.

The rearrangement joins TRBV12-3 or TRBV12-4 to TRBJ1-1; 11 positions match TRBD1. The CDR3 is 17 residues long. Unmatched junction bases numbered 9, after V lost 3 bases and J lost 3 bases. The CDR3 sequence is CASSFLWDRGGDTEAFF. The CDR3 nucleotides read TGTGCCAGCAGTTTTTTGTGGGACAGGGGGGGGGACACTGAAGCTTTCTTT.

Only a few counts were recorded for this clonotype. The V call is TRBV5-5, the J call TRBJ2-6; no definite D call. The germline gives CDR1 SGHKS, CDR2 YYEKEE (reference sequence). The CDR3 covers 16 residues. Trimming stripped 4 bases from V and 0 bases from J, with 11 bases between. The CDR3 loop reads CASSHWSGSGANVLTF. The CDR3 DNA follows: TGTGCCAGCAGCCATTGGTCGGGCTCTGGGGCCAACGTCCTGACTTTC.

The V call is TRBV9, the J call TRBJ2-5, with D possibly TRBD1 on 6 matching bases. Gene TRBJ2-1 matches the end of the DNA better, so the J call may be wrong. The CDR3 loop spans 12 amino acids. CDR1 and CDR2 from the germline V gene are SGDLS and YYNGEE. CDR3 sequence (DNA): TGTGCCAGCGCCTACAGGGAGAATGAGCAGTTCTTC. The encoded protein is CASAYRENEQFF.

This clonotype was counted a few times. J is TRBJ2-7 and V is TRBV7-9; a weak D match, TRBD2 (5 bases). The CDR3 extends over 15 amino acids. Trimming shortened V by 1 base and J by 2 bases, and 12 bases separated the two germline ends. CDR1 is SEHNR and CDR2 is FQNEAQ in the germline V gene (reference sequence). The CDR3 reads CASSLEGGVTYEQYF. The CDR3 coding sequence is TGTGCCAGCAGCTTAGAAGGAGGCGTGACCTACGAGCAGTACTTC.

This clonotype was seen a few times. V usage is TRBV12-3 or TRBV12-4 and J usage is TRBJ2-1; perhaps D is TRBD1 or TRBD2 (5 bases each). The J call may not be correct, given that the DNA end is closer to TRBJ2-7. The CDR3 consists of 14 residues. The CDR3, as DNA: TGTGCCAGCAGTTCCCGGGACGGTAAATACGAGCAGTACTTC. It codes for CASSSRDGKYEQYF.

This clonotype was picked up a small number of times. This chain links TRBV20-1 with TRBJ2-5, with D hard to call. The CDR3 runs 15 residues. Germline assignment: CDR1 DFQATT and CDR2 SNEGSKA (reference sequence). V was clipped by 2 bases and J by 3 bases, with 16 bases between them. Written as DNA, the CDR3 is TGCAGTGCTAGAAGTGCTAGTGGGCGAAAAGAGACCCAGTACTTC. As protein: CSARSASGRKETQYF.